This is a list of T cell receptor beta chains from one sample in a study of beta chain features in type 1 diabetes. Clones were read by immunoSEQ multiplex PCR, and TCRdb kept only the in-frame ones, dropping some. The sample includes some 160,000 clones, approximately 9.1% of them seen just once. Sequenced input: central memory CD4+ T cells from blood. The receptor set was obtained from a woman aged 25 to 39 with type 1 diabetes. The CDR3 runs from the conserved cysteine through the conserved F or W.

v_call cdr3_aa
TRBV5-1 CASSLWTKQETQYF
TRBV30 CAWSEDRVDGYTF
TRBV27 CASSLRQGVYEQYF
TRBV28 CASSFGLAGGYADYEQYF
TRBV6-5 CASSSPGGAAYGYTF
TRBV29-1 CSASAGGLTYNEQFF
TRBV19 CASSPRDRDYGYTF
TRBV28 CASSPDSYNYGYTF
TRBV4-1 CASSQDRGLAGGEETQYF
TRBV7-3 CASSSDSFLGTEAFF
TRBV27 CASSSRRSAGGGTDTQYF
TRBV20-1 CSASGGYEQYF
TRBV28 CASSTYRGHQPQHF
TRBV18 CASSWGQAGVNEQFF
TRBV18 CASSPSGANYGYTF
TRBV14 CASRLSLGGGYNEQFF
TRBV5-1 CASSAQGARDDGYTF
TRBV30 CAWRVQGSTTYEQYF
TRBV9 CASSPRLGQGRSSGANVLTF
TRBV6-6 CASSPRGQGETGEAFF
TRBV9 CASSVGRDETQYF
TRBV7-2 CASSLGARQPQHF
TRBV6-5 CASSTKAYGYTF
TRBV28 CASSLFGGVQEAFF
TRBV25-1 CASSAEGRGDTQYF
TRBV7-2 CASSLFPVQETQYF
TRBV7-2 CASSPGQDFQETQYF
TRBV7-9 CASGSGGRASYEQYF
TRBV11-3 CASSQQGGGNNEQFF
TRBV5-6 CASSSLSGRARETQYF
TRBV11-2 CASSLLRGRTGANVLTF
TRBV30 CACDTGGTEAFF
TRBV12-5 CASGLGRTGDEQYF
TRBV11-2 CASSPSGSGNIQYF
TRBV16 CASSPRTGVSNQPQHF
TRBV29-1 CSVGGRTNTGELFF
TRBV4-2 CASSQGTGGYRIF
TRBV14 CASSQDRLAFQETQYF